A single sample gave rise to the 31 T cell receptor beta chains below, sequenced in a study of blood T cell repertoires in COVID-19. This table comes from immunoSEQ multiplex PCR, and its TCRdb copy is limited to in-frame clones, with some not included. Of about 440,000 clones in the sample, less than 95% are singletons; the top ten hold 0.6%. Sequences were obtained from PBMCs or T cells enriched from blood (not recorded which). All receptors come from a man between 18 and 35 years old who had recovered from COVID-19.

In this sample, this clone turned up once. The chain recombines TRBV10-3 with TRBJ1-5; D remains unclear. CDR3 size: 17 residues. V lost 2 bases to trimming and J lost 4 bases, with 18 bases between them. CDR1 is ENHRY and CDR2 is SYGVKD in the germline V gene. The CDR3 region is CAISETKPTGGNQPQHF. The CDR3 DNA sequence: TGTGCCATCAGTGAGACCAAACCTACGGGTGGTAATCAGCCCCAGCATTTT.

The rearrangement links TRBV3-1 (or the pseudogene TRBV3-2) to TRBJ1-2, with 7 bases identical to TRBD1. Germline V gene data show CDR1 as LGHDT and CDR2 as YNNKEL (reference sequence). The V gene end was trimmed by 0 bases and the J gene end by 2 bases; junction bases not matched to a gene: 6. CDR3 length: 16 amino acids. CDR3 amino acids: CASSQEYRTGNYGYTF. CDR3 sequence (DNA): TGTGCCAGCAGCCAAGAATATCGGACAGGCAACTATGGCTACACCTTC.

The chain has TRBV5-1 and TRBJ1-1; 9 bases are shared with TRBD1. CDR3 length equals 15 residues. V lost 0 bases to trimming and J lost 4 bases; unmatched junction nucleotides: 4. Germline V lookup: CDR1 SGHRS, CDR2 YFSETQ. CDR3 residues: CASSLAETGGTEAFF. DNA of the CDR3: TGCGCCAGCAGCTTGGCCGAGACAGGGGGCACTGAAGCTTTCTTT.

This clone occurred once. The chain joins TRBV6-2 or TRBV6-3 to TRBJ2-2; TRBD1 matches 7 bases. CDR1 and CDR2 from the germline V gene are MNHEY and SVGEGT. The CDR3 totals 14 residues. V gave up 5 bases and J gave up 4 bases; unmatched junction bases: 4. CDR3 sequence reads: CASSKGTVTGELFF. The DNA of the CDR3 is TGTGCCAGCAGTAAAGGGACAGTCACCGGGGAGCTGTTTTTT.

This chain's CDR3 is CASSVGERSSGNTIYF. The CDR3, as DNA: TGTGCCAGCAGCGTAGGGGAGCGTTCCTCTGGAAACACCATATATTTT. The genes are TRBV9 and TRBJ1-3; unclear D gene. The CDR3 is 16 residues long. The germline V gene has CDR1 SGDLS and CDR2 YYNGEE. V dropped 0 bases and J dropped 0 bases, with 10 bases sitting between them.

This clone appeared a single time. In DNA, the CDR3 is TGTGCCAGCGACGACAGGGTGCTAGGGAATGAGCAGTTCTTC. This gives the protein CASDDRVLGNEQFF. The chain recombines TRBV10-3 with TRBJ2-1, with TRBD1 matching 7 bases. Trimming at V came to 10 bases and at J to 7 bases, leaving 13 bases not matched to a gene. In germline, CDR1 is ENHRY, CDR2 SYGVKD. The CDR3 runs 14 residues.

Comment on this clone: Other DNA variants within this sample encode the same CDR3. The V and J genes are TRBV18 and TRBJ2-2, with 11 bases identical to TRBD2. Per the germline V gene, CDR1 is KGHSH and CDR2 is LQKENI. After removal of 3 bases from V and 4 bases from J, the junction contained 1 base not matched to a gene. CDR3 length: 15 residues. CDR3 DNA: TGTGCCAGCTCACCGGGGACTAGCGGCACCGGGGAGCTGTTTTTT. Translation: CASSPGTSGTGELFF.

This clone was counted once. The gene calls are TRBV5-1 and TRBJ2-1; 8 bases match TRBD1. This CDR3 has 16 amino acids. CDR1 and CDR2 from the germline V gene are SGHRS and YFSETQ. V lost 0 bases and J lost 2; bases outside the gene matches: 4. CDR3 sequence (DNA): TGCGCCAGCAGCTTGGCCGCGACAGGGGCCTACAATGAGCAGTTCTTC. Its protein product is CASSLAATGAYNEQFF. Using reference TRBV5-1 and TRBJ2-1 for the parts outside the CDR3, the full variable domain is KAGVTQTPRYLIKTRGQQVTLSCSPISGHRSVSWYQQTPGQGLQFLFEYFSETQRNKGNFPGRFSGRQFSNSRSEMNVSTLELGDSALYLCASSLAATGAYNEQFFGPGTRLTVL.

The chain combines TRBV7-9 with TRBJ2-5; TRBD1 matches at 7 bases. Trimming took 5 bases from V and 5 from J; bases not matched to a gene: 20. Germline CDR1 is SEHNR and CDR2 is FQNEAQ (reference sequence). The CDR3 is made up of 18 amino acids. As DNA, the CDR3 is TGTGCCAGCAGCGACCGGACCCTGACAGGGAAATCGATGGAGACCCAGTACTTC. Translation gives CASSDRTLTGKSMETQYF.

CDR3: CASSSYTEAFF. The CDR3 DNA reads TGTGCCAGCAGTTCGTATACTGAAGCTTTCTTT. V and J are TRBV12-3 or TRBV12-4 and TRBJ1-1; D uncertain. This CDR3 has 11 residues. Trimming cost V 4 bases and J 5 bases, with 5 bases left between them.

The chain links TRBV5-4 to TRBJ1-2; TRBD1 matches at 11 bases. Germline V CDR1 and CDR2: SGHNT, YYREEE (reference sequence). This CDR3 contains 15 residues. J lost 7 bases, V lost 4 bases, and 9 bases had no gene match. In DNA form, the CDR3 reads TGTGCCAGCAGCGCGATGGACAGGGGGCGGAGTGGCTACACCTTC. Its translation: CASSAMDRGRSGYTF. The full variable domain, rest sourced from reference TRBV5-4 and TRBJ1-2, is ETGVTQSPTHLIKTRGQQVTLRCSSQSGHNTVSWYQQALGQGPQFIFQYYREEENGRGNFPPRFSGLQFPNYSSELNVNALELDDSALYLCASSAMDRGRSGYTFGSGTRLTVV.

The chain has TRBV2 and TRBJ1-2; 7 bases match TRBD1. The CDR3 is made up of 21 amino acids. V shed 6 bases, J shed 2 bases, and the junction held 27 bases outside the gene matches. CDR1 is SNHLY and CDR2 is FYNNEI in the germline V gene. For the CDR3, the DNA is TGTGCCAGCAGATCAAGGACAGGAGAAGAAAAGAGCTGGGACGGAAACTATGGCTACACCTTC. Its protein is CASRSRTGEEKSWDGNYGYTF. The full variable domain, in which reference TRBV2 and TRBJ1-2 provide the parts outside the CDR3, is EPEVTQTPSHQVTQMGQEVILRCVPISNHLYFYWYRQILGQKVEFLVSFYNNEISEKSEIFDDQFSVERPDGSNFTLKIRSTKLEDSAMYFCASRSRTGEEKSWDGNYGYTFGSGTRLTVV.

The rearrangement links TRBV14 to TRBJ1-1; D uncertain. V dropped 4 bases and J dropped 0 bases, with 6 bases sitting between them. The CDR3 is 13 amino acids. The germline gives CDR1 SGHDN, CDR2 FVKESK. In DNA form, the CDR3 reads TGTGCCAGCAGCCCACAGATGAACACTGAAGCTTTCTTT. It is translated as CASSPQMNTEAFF.

Details on this clone: The sample holds other DNA sequences that translate to the same CDR3. This sequence joins TRBV28 and TRBJ2-7, with 7 bases aligning to TRBD1. V was pared by 2 bases and J by 5 bases, with 15 bases of the junction left unmatched. This CDR3 has 17 residues. Germline CDR1 reads MDHEN; CDR2 reads SYDVKM. The CDR3 loop reads CASSLGIRTGSSDEQYF. The DNA of the CDR3 is TGTGCCAGCAGTTTAGGTATTCGGACAGGCTCTTCCGACGAGCAGTACTTC.

The genes are TRBV28 and TRBJ2-2; weak D call: TRBD1 (6 bases). Deletions cut 3 bases from V and 5 bases from J, with 16 bases between. This CDR3 is 16 amino acids long. CDR1 is MDHEN and CDR2 is SYDVKM in the germline V gene. In nucleotides, the CDR3 is TGTGCCAGCAGTTTGGGCAGGGGCAGTAGGACCGGGGAGCTGTTTTTT. Translation: CASSLGRGSRTGELFF.

This clone was seen only once. This chain joins TRBV3-1 (or the pseudogene TRBV3-2) and TRBJ2-1; 15 bases are a match to TRBD2. V dropped 3 bases and J dropped 7; count of bases not matched to a gene: 4. This CDR3 is built from 16 residues. CDR1 is LGHDT and CDR2 is YNNKEL in the germline V gene (reference sequence). The CDR3 DNA reads as TGTGCCAGCAGCCAGGACGGGACTAGCGGGAGGAATGAGCAGTTCTTC. The encoded protein is CASSQDGTSGRNEQFF.

The rearrangement joins TRBV28 to TRBJ2-7; 10 positions match TRBD2. V shed 4 bases, J shed 4 bases, and the junction held 7 bases outside the gene matches. The CDR3 runs 15 residues. Germline V gives CDR1 MDHEN, CDR2 SYDVKM. CDR3 sequence: CASSSPLAGLYEQYF. CDR3 DNA sequence: TGTGCCAGCAGTTCACCACTAGCGGGACTATACGAGCAGTACTTC.

The chain recombines TRBV5-1 with TRBJ2-5; a weak D match, TRBD1 (6 bases). CDR1 SGHRS and CDR2 YFSETQ come from the germline V gene. V lost 4 bases, J lost 3 bases, and 16 bases lay in between. This CDR3 is 15 amino acids long. The CDR3 DNA reads TGCGCCAGCAGCCCCGTGACAGGAGAAAAAGAGACCCAGTACTTC. It encodes CASSPVTGEKETQYF.

This CDR3 is CASSPGVVNTEAFF. As DNA, the CDR3 is TGCGCCAGCAGCCCGGGGGTGGTGAACACTGAAGCTTTCTTT. The chain employs TRBV5-1 and TRBJ1-1, with D perhaps matching TRBD1 (5 bases). There are 14 residues in the CDR3. Deletions cut 4 bases from V and 0 bases from J, with 10 bases between. CDR1 and CDR2 (germline): SGHRS, YFSETQ.

The rearrangement joins TRBV29-1 to TRBJ1-2; D not certain. Per germline, CDR1 SQVTM and CDR2 ANQGSEA. V was trimmed by 5 bases and J by 9 bases, leaving 16 bases between them. The CDR3 loop spans 12 amino acids. Written as DNA, the CDR3 is TGCAGCGTTTATCCCAAGGAGGTTCGCTACACCTTC. This codes for CSVYPKEVRYTF.

The chain uses TRBV27 and TRBJ1-5, with D perhaps matching TRBD1 (6 bases). CDR1 and CDR2 from the germline V gene are MNHEY and SMNVEV (reference sequence). The V and J ends lost 5 bases and 11 bases respectively, with 16 bases between them. This CDR3 region has 13 residues. The CDR3: CASSADRTAAQHF. For the CDR3, the DNA is TGTGCCAGCAGTGCAGACAGGACGGCAGCCCAGCATTTT.

J is TRBJ2-6 and V is TRBV7-2, with D possibly being TRBD1 (6 bases). The CDR3 runs to 16 residues. V was cut by 1 base and J by 4 bases, with 11 bases left in between. Germline CDR1 SGHTA, CDR2 FQGNSA. Written as DNA, the CDR3 is TGTGCCAGCAGCTTAGTCACAGGGTCCGGGGCCAACGTCCTGACTTTC. Protein: CASSLVTGSGANVLTF.

The rearrangement uses TRBV12-3 or TRBV12-4 and TRBJ2-7; no firm D call. V dropped 5 bases and J dropped 2 bases, with 7 bases sitting between them. The CDR3 runs to 12 residues. This chain's CDR3 is CASSPSPYEQYF. The DNA of the CDR3 is TGTGCCAGCAGTCCTAGTCCCTACGAGCAGTACTTC.

This clone was observed a few times. V gene TRBV6-4 combines with J gene TRBJ1-1, with D perhaps matching TRBD1 (6 bases). Looked up from germline, CDR1 is MRHNA and CDR2 is SNTAGT. CDR3 length equals 13 residues. V was pared by 5 bases and J by 1 base, with 8 bases between. This CDR3 is CASSRQENTEAFF. In nucleotides, the CDR3 is TGTGCCAGCAGTCGACAGGAGAACACTGAAGCTTTCTTT.

As concerns this clone: The same CDR3 arises from other DNA sequences in this sample as well. V and J are TRBV19 and TRBJ1-5; 7 positions agree with TRBD1. The trim removed 6 bases at V and 0 bases at J, leaving 2 bases unmatched. Germline-derived CDR1 and CDR2 are LNHDA and SQIVND (reference sequence). The length of the CDR3 is 14 residues. The CDR3 region is CASRGQYSNQPQHF. CDR3 DNA sequence: TGTGCCAGTAGGGGACAGTATAGCAATCAGCCCCAGCATTTT.

V gene TRBV5-4 combines with J gene TRBJ1-1, with a possible D match to TRBD1 (5 bases). The CDR3 is made up of 15 amino acids. The germline V gene encodes CDR1 SGHNT and CDR2 YYREEE (reference sequence). V shed 3 bases and J shed 6 bases, with 18 bases lying between them. The CDR3 nucleotides are TGTGCCAGCAGCTCCCGGGGGAACAGAGCTTCTGAAGCTTTCTTT. Its translation is CASSSRGNRASEAFF. The full variable domain, with the rest looked up from reference TRBV5-4 and TRBJ1-1, is ETGVTQSPTHLIKTRGQQVTLRCSSQSGHNTVSWYQQALGQGPQFIFQYYREEENGRGNFPPRFSGLQFPNYSSELNVNALELDDSALYLCASSSRGNRASEAFFGQGTRLTVV.

This chain connects TRBV6-5 to TRBJ1-5; tentatively, D is TRBD1 (5 bases). This CDR3 region has 15 residues. CDR1 is MNHEY, CDR2 SVGAGI, per germline. The ends were cut back, 3 bases at V and 5 bases at J, with 14 bases in the middle. The CDR3 DNA follows: TGTGCCAGCAGTTATTCCGACAGTCTCCATCAGCCCCAGCATTTT. Its protein product is CASSYSDSLHQPQHF.

This clone was found a few times. Other DNA sequences of this sample code for an identical CDR3. The chain is built from TRBV6-2 or TRBV6-3 and TRBJ1-1; D is possibly TRBD1 (5 bases). CDR3 length equals 12 residues. Germline loops: CDR1 MNHEY, CDR2 SVGEGT. Trimming shortened V by 5 bases and J by 3 bases, and 7 bases separated the two germline ends. The CDR3 reads CASSLGDTEAFF. The CDR3 coding sequence is TGTGCCAGCAGTCTAGGGGACACTGAAGCTTTCTTT.

This clone was counted once. CDR3 sequence reads: CAWSFVLLDGYTF. In DNA form, the CDR3 reads TGTGCCTGGAGTTTCGTTCTACTTGATGGCTACACCTTC. The chain combines TRBV30 with TRBJ1-2; D is uncertain. This CDR3 is built from 13 residues. Germline CDR1 and CDR2: GTSNPN and SVGIG (reference sequence). V lost 2 bases and J lost 6, with 13 bases in between.

V is TRBV3-1 (or the pseudogene TRBV3-2) and J is TRBJ2-3, with D unclear. Germline assignment: CDR1 LGHDT and CDR2 YNNKEL (reference sequence). CDR3 length equals 15 residues. Trimming shortened V by 0 bases and J by 2 bases, and 9 bases separated the two germline ends. The CDR3 DNA follows: TGTGCCAGCAGCCAAGATCCGGCGGACACAGATACGCAGTATTTT. This codes for CASSQDPADTDTQYF.

The V gene is TRBV7-3, the J gene TRBJ2-7, with 9 bases lining up with TRBD1. The V segment lost 10 bases and the J segment 4 bases; nucleotides outside the gene matches: 8. Germline CDR1 and CDR2: SGHTA and FQGTGA. The CDR3 is 13 amino acids. DNA for the CDR3: TGTGCCACCTGGGACAGGGCCCAGTACGAGCAGTACTTC. Protein sequence: CATWDRAQYEQYF.